This T cell receptor beta chain emerged from a study of vaccination effects on CD4 cells after COVID-19. Overall study: Antigen-specific CD4+ T cells expanded by the ViraFEST assay with viral peptide pools were then sequenced.

On this clone: As yet, its antigen is unknown.

Having been cultured for around ten days, the cells underwent CD4+ T cell isolation. PCR confirmed that the person was infected with SARS-CoV-2 between March and December 2020. The participants, recipients of two vaccine doses, got either BNT162b2 or mRNA-1273. IL-2 medium supplanted half the medium on days 3 and 7. Findings of the study overall: Vaccine- and infection-induced clones showed marked clonal contraction late following vaccination.

The table came from immunoSEQ multiplex PCR; TCRdb's copy has only in-frame clones and leaves some out. The sample lists 35,000 to 55,000 clones, around 80% seen once, with 3.6% in the top ten. Germline CDR1 reads ENHRY; CDR2 reads SYGVKD. CDR3 length: 16 amino acids. The J segment lost 6 bases and the V segment lost 2 bases, leaving 11 bases of the junction unmatched. This TCR was sampled from a human donor who had a prior SARS-CoV-2 infection. The sample consisted of CD4+ T cells from PBMCs cultured without peptide, taken after COVID-19 vaccination. V and J are TRBV10-3 and TRBJ2-3; TRBD2 matches at 7 bases. As DNA, the CDR3 is TGTGCCATCAGTGAGGTTAGCGGGCCCATCCCGGATACGCAGTATTTT. Translation: CAISEVSGPIPDTQYF.